This is a list of T cell receptor beta chains from one sample in a study of OX40 agonist ivuxolimab in advanced cancers. Measured with immunoSEQ multiplex PCR; TCRdb has only the in-frame clones, and not every one. In the table there are around 46,000 clones, around 89% of which are singletons. The starting material was CD4+ or CD8+ T cells sorted from blood, obtained in a trial of the OX40 agonist ivuxolimab. Receptors were obtained from an adult with an advanced solid tumor such as melanoma, head and neck, liver or kidney cancer. CDR3s include the opening cysteine and the closing phenylalanine or tryptophan. D genes are given only for firm matches. Clone sizes are given selectively: once, few, many, or a class where the clone is expanded.

d_gene	v_gene	j_gene	abundance	CDR3nt	CDR3aa
NA	TRBV19	TRBJ2-1	NA	TGTGCCAGTAGTTTCGCTAGCAGATCCTACAATGAGCAGTTCTTC	CASSFASRSYNEQFF
NA	TRBV6-5	TRBJ2-7	NA	TGTGCCAGCAGTTTCGGGCCCGGGGGCTACGAGCAGTACTTC	CASSFGPGGYEQYF
TRBD1	TRBV5-6	TRBJ1-1	NA	TGTGCCAGCAGCTCCATCACCCCGGGACAGGGGACGAACACTGAAGCTTTCTTT	CASSSITPGQGTNTEAFF
NA	TRBV5-8	TRBJ2-1	NA	TGTGCCAGCAGCCAAAGCTGGAATTCCTACAATGAGCAGTTCTTC	CASSQSWNSYNEQFF
NA	TRBV15	TRBJ2-3	NA	TGTGCCACCAGCAGAGATCATGCGGGAAGCACAGATACGCAGTATTTT	CATSRDHAGSTDTQYF
TRBD1	TRBV27	TRBJ1-5	once	TGTGCCAGCAGTCCCGGGACAGGGGAGAATCAGCCCCAGCATTTT	CASSPGTGENQPQHF
NA	TRBV19	TRBJ1-4	NA	TGTGCCAGTACCCCGGGAGGGGGAACAACTAATGAAAAACTGTTTTTT	CASTPGGGTTNEKLFF
TRBD1	TRBV9	TRBJ2-2	NA	TGTGCCAGCAGCGCAACGACAGGGTTTACCGGGGAGCTGTTTTTT	CASSATTGFTGELFF
NA	TRBV10-3	TRBJ2-2	NA	TGTGCCATCAGTGGGGGAGGCTTTCGCACCGGGGAGCTGTTTTTT	CAISGGGFRTGELFF
NA	TRBV7-9	TRBJ2-3	NA	TGTGCCAGCAGCTTGGAACTAAGCACAGATACGCAGTATTTT	CASSLELSTDTQYF
NA	TRBV15	TRBJ2-3	NA	TGTGCCACCAGCAGAAGCAGGTTCGACACAGATACGCAGTATTTT	CATSRSRFDTDTQYF
NA	TRBV27	TRBJ2-7	NA	TGTGCCAGCAGCACGACAACCTCCTACGAGCAGTACTTC	CASSTTTSYEQYF
NA	TRBV6-5	TRBJ2-7	once	TGTGCCAGCAGTTACTCGGCGGGGAACTACGAGCAGTACTTC	CASSYSAGNYEQYF
TRBD1	TRBV5-5	TRBJ1-1	NA	TGTGCCAGCAGCGGACAGGGGGACTCTGAAGCTTTCTTT	CASSGQGDSEAFF
TRBD1	TRBV28	TRBJ1-5	once	TGTGCCAGCACCTTGACAGGGGGCGGTGTGCCCCAGCATTTT	CASTLTGGGVPQHF
NA	TRBV7-6	TRBJ2-7	NA	TGTGCCAGCACCGATGAGGGCCCAGGCCACGAGCAGTACTTC	CASTDEGPGHEQYF
NA	TRBV29-1	TRBJ2-7	NA	TGCAGCGTTGCGGGGGAAACCTACGAGCAGTACTTC	CSVAGETYEQYF
NA	TRBV4-1	TRBJ2-2	NA	TGCGCCAGCACGGCCCTGAACACCGGGGAGCTGTTTTTT	CASTALNTGELFF
NA	TRBV2	TRBJ1-4	once	TGTGCCAGCAGTGAAGCGAGGGGCTATTCTGAAAAACTGTTTTTT	CASSEARGYSEKLFF
TRBD2	TRBV27	TRBJ2-1	NA	TGTGCCAGCAGTACCAGAACCGGGACTAGCGGGAAATCTTATGAGCAGTTCTTC	CASSTRTGTSGKSYEQFF
TRBD1	TRBV5-5	TRBJ2-7	once	TGTGCCAGCATGGTGACAGGGCTCTACGAGCAGTACTTC	CASMVTGLYEQYF
TRBD2	TRBV19	TRBJ2-5	NA	TGTGCCAGTAGTATAGTCGGGACTAGCGGGAGCATAAAGTACTTC	CASSIVGTSGSIKYF
NA	TRBV5-1	TRBJ2-7	NA	TGCGCCAGCAGCTTGGCCTGGGGGGCCGATTACGAGCAGTACTTC	CASSLAWGADYEQYF
NA	TRBV19	TRBJ1-5	NA	TGTGCCAGTAGTATGGTGCCTCAGGGCAATCAGCCCCAGCATTTT	CASSMVPQGNQPQHF
NA	TRBV7-8	TRBJ1-3	NA	TGTGCCAGCAGCTTAGTGGGGGGTCGAATGGGAAACACCATATATTTT	CASSLVGGRMGNTIYF
NA	TRBV7-9	TRBJ2-5	once	TGTGCCAGCAGCTTAGTTGGGGGCGCGGAGACCCAGTACTTC	CASSLVGGAETQYF
NA	TRBV7-9	TRBJ2-7	NA	TGTGCCAGCAGCTTAGAGCGCTACGAGCAGTACTTC	CASSLERYEQYF
NA	TRBV5-1	TRBJ2-7	NA	TGCGCCAGCAGCTTGGTGACAGGAACCTACGAGCAGTACTTC	CASSLVTGTYEQYF
NA	TRBV13	TRBJ2-1	few	TGTGCCAGCAGCCCGCCCGGTAGTGGCAGTCGGGAGCAGTTCTTC	CASSPPGSGSREQFF
NA	TRBV27	TRBJ2-2	once	TGTGCCAGCAGTCCCGGGGCCTGGGAGCTGTTTTTT	CASSPGAWELFF
NA	TRBV6-1	TRBJ2-5	NA	TGTGCCAGCAGTGGAGGAGGGGGAGAGACCCAGTACTTC	CASSGGGGETQYF
TRBD1	TRBV28	TRBJ1-1	NA	TGTGCCAGCAGTACAAAAACCACCGGGACAGTGAACACTGAAGCTTTCTTT	CASSTKTTGTVNTEAFF
TRBD2	TRBV6-6	TRBJ2-7	NA	TGTGCCAGCGCCCCCACTAGCGGGAGCGACGAGCAGTACTTC	CASAPTSGSDEQYF
NA	TRBV6-4	TRBJ2-1	NA	TGTGCCAGCAGTGACTCGAGCAATGAGCAGTTCTTC	CASSDSSNEQFF
TRBD1	TRBV29-1	TRBJ2-2	NA	TGCAGCGTTGAAGGGACAGGGTCCCCCGGGGAGCTGTTTTTT	CSVEGTGSPGELFF
NA	TRBV11-2	TRBJ2-7	NA	TGTGCCAGCAGCTTAGCGGGTGGAAACGAGCAGTACTTC	CASSLAGGNEQYF
NA	TRBV25-1	TRBJ2-7	NA	TGTGCCAGCAGTGAATCCGGGACCTACGAGCAGTACTTC	CASSESGTYEQYF